The 6 T cell receptor beta chains reported below all come from one sample, sequenced in a study of siplizumab effects on memory and regulatory T cells. Repertoires were generated with immunoSEQ multiplex PCR, while TCRdb's copy carries only in-frame clones and drops some. This table has about 26,000 clones, roughly 88% appearing once. Sequencing was performed on memory CD4+ T cells sorted from blood. Every receptor here comes from a human donor in good health.

The rearrangement uses TRBV7-9 and TRBJ2-7; D gene uncertain. Germline CDR1 SEHNR, CDR2 FQNEAQ (reference sequence). CDR3 length: 13 amino acids. Trimming cost V 4 bases and J 7 bases, with 14 bases left between them. This CDR3 reads CASSSRGPEEQYF. The CDR3 DNA sequence: TGTGCCAGCAGCTCCAGAGGTCCTGAAGAGCAGTACTTC.

On this clone itself: This could be a read error, since a much larger clone is one nucleotide away. The chain combines TRBV2 with TRBJ2-5; D not certain. V gave up 4 bases and J gave up 6 bases, with 3 bases separating them. The germline V gene encodes CDR1 SNHLY and CDR2 FYNNEI. The CDR3 contains 10 residues. The CDR3 sequence: CASSAKTQYF. CDR3 nucleotide sequence: TGTGCCAGCAGTGCGAAGACCCAGTACTTC.

The chain is built from TRBV29-1 and TRBJ1-2; D gene unclear. The germline V gene has CDR1 SQVTM and CDR2 ANQGSEA. V lost 3 bases and J 4 bases, leaving 9 bases between the germline ends. The CDR3 extends over 12 amino acids. CDR3 residues: CSVETYPYGYTF. The CDR3 region has the DNA TGCAGCGTTGAGACTTACCCCTATGGCTACACCTTC.

The chain joins TRBV4-2 to TRBJ2-3; possible D gene TRBD2, 6 bases. This CDR3 spans 16 amino acids. Per the germline V gene, CDR1 is LGHNA and CDR2 is YNFKEQ. The V end was cut by 1 base, the J end by 6 bases, with 17 bases between. As DNA, the CDR3 is TGTGCCAGCAGCCAAGGGAATCGCGCGGGAATTGATACGCAGTATTTT. This gives the protein CASSQGNRAGIDTQYF.

This chain links TRBV4-3 with TRBJ2-2, with D unclear. The V end lost 0 bases, the J end lost 5 bases, and 10 bases lay between the germline ends. The CDR3 is 15 amino acids. Germline V gives CDR1 LGHNA, CDR2 YSLEER. The CDR3 here is CASSQDLLGTGELFF. In DNA form, the CDR3 reads TGCGCCAGCAGCCAAGATCTCCTGGGGACCGGGGAGCTGTTTTTT.

This clone was seen just once. The chain combines TRBV5-1 with TRBJ2-7; 10 bases map to TRBD2. Germline CDR1 SGHRS, CDR2 YFSETQ. V gave up 6 bases and J gave up 4 bases; unmatched junction bases: 4. This CDR3 comprises 13 residues. The CDR3 DNA sequence: TGCGCCAGCAAACTAGCGGGGATGTACGAGCAGTACTTC. This codes for CASKLAGMYEQYF.